These 14 T cell receptor beta chains were all obtained from the same sample, sequenced in a study of cytomegalovirus exposure and HLA in healthy donors. Amplification used 60 Vbeta primers and 13 Jbeta primers. Method: immunoSEQ multiplex PCR; TCRdb's copy keeps in-frame clones and lacks some. The profile covers about 110,000 clones, with 60% to 85% appearing a single time and about 3.2% taken by the ten largest. What was sequenced was PBMCs. Receptors were obtained from a woman aged 60-70 years in good health and CMV-seropositive.

Turning to this clone: Germline and junction disagree at one end, which may indicate a read error. The chain joins TRBV7-9 to TRBJ2-7, with 7 bases matching TRBD1. The CDR3 is 16 residues long. In germline, CDR1 is SEHNR, CDR2 FQNEAQ (reference sequence). The CDR3 sequence: CSSSFSSGTVTYEQYF. The CDR3, as DNA: TGTTCCAGCAGCTTTTCCTCAGGGACAGTGACCTACGAGCAGTACTTC.

This clone was detected once. CDR3 sequence (DNA): TGCGCCAGCAGCTTGGGCACATCTAACACTGAAGCTTTCTTT. Its translation: CASSLGTSNTEAFF. V is TRBV5-1 and J is TRBJ1-1; no clear D gene. V was clipped by 0 bases and J by 2 bases, with 8 bases between them. The CDR3 runs 14 residues. In germline, CDR1 is SGHRS, CDR2 YFSETQ.

The table lists this clone with a count of one. The chain couples TRBV4-2 to TRBJ2-5, with D unclear. This CDR3 is 15 amino acids long. V lost 1 base, J lost 5 bases, and 14 bases lay in between. Germline-derived CDR1 and CDR2 are LGHNA and YNFKEQ. CDR3 amino acids: CASSQAAARRETQYF. CDR3 sequence (DNA): TGTGCCAGCAGCCAAGCGGCGGCCCGCCGGGAGACCCAGTACTTC.

The V gene is TRBV21-1, the J gene TRBJ2-1; TRBD1, the D gene given by the table, was not confirmed from the DNA. TRBV21-1 is a pseudogene. The CDR3 is 15 amino acids. For the CDR3, the DNA is TGTGCCAGCACCCCAAGGACAGCCCCTTACAATGAGCAGTTCTTC. Protein: CASTPRTAPYNEQFF.

The chain joins TRBV5-1 to TRBJ1-1; no clear D gene. Per the germline V gene, CDR1 is SGHRS and CDR2 is YFSETQ. The CDR3 contains 16 residues. V lost 4 bases, J lost 0 bases, and 16 bases lay in between. The CDR3 loop reads CASSTDNGIMNTEAFF. Written as DNA, the CDR3 is TGCGCCAGCAGCACCGACAACGGGATCATGAACACTGAAGCTTTCTTT.

The gene calls are TRBV5-1 and TRBJ1-1, with TRBD1 as a possible D gene (6 bases). Germline CDR1 SGHRS, CDR2 YFSETQ. The CDR3 extends over 15 amino acids. Trimming cost V 3 bases and J 4 bases, with 16 bases left between them. The CDR3 nucleotides are TGCGCCAGCAGCTGGGGGACATCAAAGATCACTGAAGCTTTCTTT. Protein product: CASSWGTSKITEAFF.

This clone occurred a few times. This chain connects TRBV7-6 to TRBJ2-3, with 8 positions matching TRBD2. Germline V gene lookup returns CDR1 SGHVS and CDR2 FNYEAQ. V lost 3 bases to trimming and J lost 2 bases; unmatched junction nucleotides: 7. This CDR3 has 16 amino acids. The CDR3 loop reads CASSFLSGRPTDTQYF. CDR3 bases: TGTGCCAGCAGCTTCCTAAGCGGGAGACCCACAGATACGCAGTATTTT.

The J gene is TRBJ2-6, the V gene TRBV9; possibly TRBD1 for D (6 bases). CDR1 and CDR2 from the germline V gene are SGDLS and YYNGEE. Between the trimmed V and J ends, which lost 0 bases and 3 bases, there was a span of 13 bases. CDR3 size: 17 residues. The DNA of the CDR3 is TGTGCCAGCAGCGTAGTCCTGGGGGCGCTTGGGGCCAACGTCCTGACTTTC. Encoded protein: CASSVVLGALGANVLTF.

The chain employs TRBV7-3 and TRBJ2-5; 10 nucleotides line up with TRBD2. The J call may be incorrect, as the DNA end agrees better with TRBJ2-7. This CDR3 contains 15 residues. The germline V gene encodes CDR1 SGHTA and CDR2 FQGTGA. CDR3 sequence (DNA): TGTGCCAGCAGCTCACAAGCGGGAGGGCCATACGAGCAGTACTTC. Its protein product is CASSSQAGGPYEQYF.

J is TRBJ2-5 and V is TRBV18; D not resolved. Per germline, CDR1 KGHSH and CDR2 LQKENI. V lost 0 bases to trimming and J lost 3 bases, with 5 bases between them. This CDR3 region has 13 residues. The CDR3 region is CASSPPTKETQYF. CDR3 DNA: TGTGCCAGCTCACCACCAACAAAAGAGACCCAGTACTTC.

This clone came up once. V usage is TRBV15 and J usage is TRBJ1-2; D remains unclear. Germline V lookup: CDR1 LNHNV, CDR2 YYDKDF (reference sequence). V lost 8 bases to trimming and J lost 8 bases, with 18 bases between them. The CDR3 is made up of 13 amino acids. The CDR3 DNA reads TGTGCCACCTCCCAAAAAACAGTCGGAGGCTACACCTTC. The encoded protein is CATSQKTVGGYTF.

This clone was observed a handful of times. The chain couples TRBV5-1 to TRBJ1-1; 8 bases align to TRBD1. The CDR3 extends over 13 amino acids. Germline loops: CDR1 SGHRS, CDR2 YFSETQ. J was trimmed by 7 bases and V by 4 bases; bases with no gene match: 6. DNA of the CDR3: TGCGCCAGCAGCCTTCAGGGGGCCGGTGAAGCTTTCTTT. This translates into CASSLQGAGEAFF.

In nucleotides, the CDR3 is TGTGCCAGCACATTCTCCAGCGGGAGTTACGAGCAGTACTTC. Protein: CASTFSSGSYEQYF. The rearrangement joins TRBV27 to TRBJ2-7, with 8 bases aligning to TRBD2. Germline V CDR1 and CDR2: MNHEY, SMNVEV (reference sequence). V was pared by 7 bases and J by 4 bases, with 9 bases of the junction left unmatched. This CDR3 comprises 14 residues.

The chain uses TRBV2 and TRBJ1-5; a weak D match, TRBD1 (6 bases). Germline V gene sequence: CDR1 SNHLY, CDR2 FYNNEI. The CDR3 contains 13 residues. Trimming left V 5 bases short and J 4 bases short, with 9 bases between. This CDR3 is CASSLTGNQPQHF. For the CDR3, the DNA is TGTGCCAGCAGTTTGACAGGTAATCAGCCCCAGCATTTT.